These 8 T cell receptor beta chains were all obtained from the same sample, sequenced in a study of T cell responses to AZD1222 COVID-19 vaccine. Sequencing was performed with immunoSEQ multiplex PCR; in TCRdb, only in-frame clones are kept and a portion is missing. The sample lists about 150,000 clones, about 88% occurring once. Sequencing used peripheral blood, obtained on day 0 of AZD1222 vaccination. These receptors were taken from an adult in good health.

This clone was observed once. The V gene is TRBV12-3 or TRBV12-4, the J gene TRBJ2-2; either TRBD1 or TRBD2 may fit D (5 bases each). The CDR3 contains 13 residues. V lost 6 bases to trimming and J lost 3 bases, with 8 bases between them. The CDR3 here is CASRWGYTGELFF. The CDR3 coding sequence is TGTGCCAGCAGATGGGGGTACACCGGGGAGCTGTTTTTT.

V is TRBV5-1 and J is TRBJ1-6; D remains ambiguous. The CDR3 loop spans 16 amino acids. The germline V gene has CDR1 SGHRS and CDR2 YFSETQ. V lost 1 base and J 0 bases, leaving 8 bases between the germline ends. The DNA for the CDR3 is TGCGCCAGCAGCTTGATGGGGAGCTCCTATAATTCACCCCTCCACTTT. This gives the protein CASSLMGSSYNSPLHF. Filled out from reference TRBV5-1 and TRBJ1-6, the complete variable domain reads KAGVTQTPRYLIKTRGQQVTLSCSPISGHRSVSWYQQTPGQGLQFLFEYFSETQRNKGNFPGRFSGRQFSNSRSEMNVSTLELGDSALYLCASSLMGSSYNSPLHFGNGTRLTVT.

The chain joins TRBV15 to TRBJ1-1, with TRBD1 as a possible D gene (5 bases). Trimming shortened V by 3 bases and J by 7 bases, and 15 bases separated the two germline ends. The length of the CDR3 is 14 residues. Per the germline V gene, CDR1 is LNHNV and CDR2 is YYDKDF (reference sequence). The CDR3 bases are TGTGCCACCAGCAGGAGAGGGCAGGGAAGTGAAGCTTTCTTT. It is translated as CATSRRGQGSEAFF.

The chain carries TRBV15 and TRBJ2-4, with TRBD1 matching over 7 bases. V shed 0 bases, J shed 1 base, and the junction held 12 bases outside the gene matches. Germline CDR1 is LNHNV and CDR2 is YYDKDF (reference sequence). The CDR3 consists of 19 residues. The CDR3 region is CATSRDGTAGPFAKNIQYF. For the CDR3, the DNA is TGTGCCACCAGCAGAGATGGGACAGCCGGACCATTCGCCAAAAACATTCAGTACTTC.

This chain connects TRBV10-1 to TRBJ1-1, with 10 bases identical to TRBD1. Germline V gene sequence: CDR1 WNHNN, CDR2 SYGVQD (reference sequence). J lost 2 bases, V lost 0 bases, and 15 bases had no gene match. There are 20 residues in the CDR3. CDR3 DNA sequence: TGCGCCAGCAGTGAGTCGATTTGGAAGGGGACAGGGGATTTTAACACTGAAGCTTTCTTT. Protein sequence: CASSESIWKGTGDFNTEAFF.

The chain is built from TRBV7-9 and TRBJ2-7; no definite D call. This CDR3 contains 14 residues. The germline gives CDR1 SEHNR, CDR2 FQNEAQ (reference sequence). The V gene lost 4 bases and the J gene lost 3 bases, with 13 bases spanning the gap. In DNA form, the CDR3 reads TGTGCCAGCAGCTCCGACGGTTCCTTCTACGAGCAGTACTTC. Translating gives CASSSDGSFYEQYF.

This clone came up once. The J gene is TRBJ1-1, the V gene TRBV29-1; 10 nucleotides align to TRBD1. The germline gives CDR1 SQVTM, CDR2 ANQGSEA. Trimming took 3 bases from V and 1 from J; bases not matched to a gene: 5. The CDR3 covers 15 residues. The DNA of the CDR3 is TGCAGCGTTGACGGACAGGGGGTAGGGAACACTGAAGCTTTCTTT. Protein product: CSVDGQGVGNTEAFF.

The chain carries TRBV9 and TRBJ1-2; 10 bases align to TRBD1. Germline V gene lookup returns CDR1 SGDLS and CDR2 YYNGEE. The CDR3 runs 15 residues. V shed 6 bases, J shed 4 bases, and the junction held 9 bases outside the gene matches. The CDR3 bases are TGTGCCAGCACAAAGGGCCGGGACAGGGGCTATGGCTACACCTTC. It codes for CASTKGRDRGYGYTF.